This entry lists 5 T cell receptor beta chains sequenced from one sample in a study of beta chain features in type 1 diabetes. Isolated RNA was reverse transcribed in full, so expressed TCRB transcripts were sequenced. Profiled with immunoSEQ multiplex PCR; TCRdb holds only in-frame clones, not every one. Altogether some 400,000 clones are present, less than 15% being singletons, with the ten largest covering approximately 0.02%. Material: naive CD4+ T cells from blood. Receptors originate from a woman between 18 and 30 years old in good health.

This clone turned up a few times. The chain couples TRBV28 to TRBJ1-5; D not certain. V was shortened by 2 bases and J by 13 bases, with 12 bases between the two germline ends. Germline V gene lookup returns CDR1 MDHEN and CDR2 SYDVKM. The CDR3 consists of 12 residues. For the CDR3, the DNA is TGTGCCAGCAGTTTAAAGGTTCGCGGACAGCATTTT. Its protein is CASSLKVRGQHF.

This clone was seen more than once but under ten times. The chain carries TRBV5-1 and TRBJ2-7, with D maybe TRBD1 (5 bases). Germline V gene data show CDR1 as SGHRS and CDR2 as YFSETQ. The CDR3 contains 12 residues. The germline V and J ends were trimmed by 2 bases and 5 bases, with 8 bases remaining between them. CDR3 sequence reads: CASSFIGDEQYF. In DNA, the CDR3 is TGCGCCAGCAGCTTTATAGGGGACGAGCAGTACTTC.

The rearrangement links TRBV21-1 to TRBJ2-1; TRBD2 is the table's D call and was not checked against the DNA. TRBV21-1 is designated a pseudogene. The CDR3 extends over 15 amino acids. The chain's CDR3 is CASSKGSVRDNEQFF. CDR3 DNA: TGTGCCAGCAGCAAAGGATCGGTCCGGGACAATGAGCAGTTCTTC.

This clone was recorded a few times. This chain links TRBV30 with TRBJ1-5; D perhaps matches TRBD1 (6 bases). This CDR3 contains 16 residues. Germline V gene lookup returns CDR1 GTSNPN and CDR2 SVGIG (reference sequence). Trimming took off 2 bases at V and 0 bases at J, with 14 bases between the two ends. The CDR3 region is CAWSPTGLYSNQPQHF. As DNA, the CDR3 is TGTGCCTGGAGTCCCACAGGGCTGTATAGCAATCAGCCCCAGCATTTT.

This clone has a handful of counts. V is TRBV7-6 and J is TRBJ2-7; 7 nucleotides match TRBD1. Germline CDR1 is SGHVS and CDR2 is FNYEAQ. After removal of 5 bases from V and 6 bases from J, the junction contained 7 bases not matched to a gene. The CDR3 is 13 residues long. CDR3 nucleotide sequence: TGTGCCAGCAGCCGGCAGGGACAGCCCGAGCAGTACTTC. Its protein product is CASSRQGQPEQYF.